This TCR beta chain was documented in a study of blood T cell repertoires in COVID-19. Study-wide background: Acute and convalescent COVID-19 samples came from the United States, Italy and Spain. PBMCs, B-cell-depleted T cells, or T cells provided the cDNA or gDNA that made up the material.

Original processing methods: Researchers report that nucleated cell counts were estimated from reference gene primer amplification. Measured with immunoSEQ multiplex PCR; TCRdb has only the in-frame clones, and not every one. The DNA was the basis for D and trimming; V, J and clone size are from that table. The profile covers tens of thousands of clones, with around 82% appearing a single time and roughly 4.8% taken by the ten largest. The V and J ends lost 2 bases and 6 bases respectively, with 10 bases between them. This CDR3 contains 14 residues. Per the germline V gene, CDR1 is MNHEY and CDR2 is SMNVEV (reference sequence).

The chain recombines TRBV27 with TRBJ2-2, with TRBD2 as a possible D gene (6 bases). The sequenced sample consisted of peripheral blood. This TCR was sampled from a human donor in a cohort sampled during active COVID-19. The CDR3 here is CASSLGGVAGELFF. In DNA form, the CDR3 reads TGTGCCAGCAGTTTAGGAGGGGTCGCCGGGGAGCTGTTTTTT.